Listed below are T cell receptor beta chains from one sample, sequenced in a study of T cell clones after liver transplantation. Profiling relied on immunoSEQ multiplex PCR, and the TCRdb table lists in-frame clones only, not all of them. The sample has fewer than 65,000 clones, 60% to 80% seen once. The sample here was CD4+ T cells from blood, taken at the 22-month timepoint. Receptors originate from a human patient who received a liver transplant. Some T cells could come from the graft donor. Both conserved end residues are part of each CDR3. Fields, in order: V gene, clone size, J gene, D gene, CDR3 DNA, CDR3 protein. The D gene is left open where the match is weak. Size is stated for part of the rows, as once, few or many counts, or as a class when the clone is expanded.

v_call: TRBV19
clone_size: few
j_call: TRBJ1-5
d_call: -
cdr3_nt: TGTGCCAGTAGTATCCCCAGCTATCAGCCCCAGCATTTT
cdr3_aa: CASSIPSYQPQHF

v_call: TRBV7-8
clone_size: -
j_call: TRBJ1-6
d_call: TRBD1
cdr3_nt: TGTGCCAGCAGCCCCGGGACAGGGATTAATTATAATTCACCCCTCCACTTT
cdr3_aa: CASSPGTGINYNSPLHF

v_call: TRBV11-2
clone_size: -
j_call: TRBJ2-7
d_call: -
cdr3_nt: TGTGCCAGCCGCACAATCCGACCAGGGTGGCGAGGCTACGAGCAGTACTTC
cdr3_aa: CASRTIRPGWRGYEQYF

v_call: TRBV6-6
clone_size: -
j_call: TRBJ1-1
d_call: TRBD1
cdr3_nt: TGTGCCAGCAGAGACAGGGATCTATTGGACACTGAAGCTTTCTTT
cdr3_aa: CASRDRDLLDTEAFF

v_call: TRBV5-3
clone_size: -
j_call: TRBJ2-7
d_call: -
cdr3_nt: TGTGCCAGAAGCCTAGGGAGGCCCTACGAGCAGTACTTC
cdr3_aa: CARSLGRPYEQYF

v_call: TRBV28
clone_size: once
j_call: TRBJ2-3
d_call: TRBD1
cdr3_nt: TGTGCCAGCAGCCCTCCCCCGACAGGGGCTAGCACAGATACGCAGTATTTT
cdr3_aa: CASSPPPTGASTDTQYF

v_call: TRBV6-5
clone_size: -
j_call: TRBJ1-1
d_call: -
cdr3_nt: TGTGCCAGCAGACAGGGTCCCCACACTGAAGCTTTCTTT
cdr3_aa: CASRQGPHTEAFF

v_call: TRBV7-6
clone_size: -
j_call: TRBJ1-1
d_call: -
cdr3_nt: TGTGCCAGCAGCTTACGCCTGAGCAACACTGAAGCTTTCTTT
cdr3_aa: CASSLRLSNTEAFF

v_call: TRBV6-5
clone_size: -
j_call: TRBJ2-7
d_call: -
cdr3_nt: TGTGCCAGCAGCCGAGTACAGGGCTCCTACGAGCAGTACTTC
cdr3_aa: CASSRVQGSYEQYF

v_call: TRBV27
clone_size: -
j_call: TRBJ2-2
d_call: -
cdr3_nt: TGTGCCAGCAGTTTTCGGAGGGACGGGGAGCTGTTTTTT
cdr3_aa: CASSFRRDGELFF

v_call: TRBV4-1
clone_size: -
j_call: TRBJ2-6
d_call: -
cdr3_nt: TGCGCCAGCAGCCAAGAATTTGCCGGTTACGCCAACGTCCTGACTTTC
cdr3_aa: CASSQEFAGYANVLTF

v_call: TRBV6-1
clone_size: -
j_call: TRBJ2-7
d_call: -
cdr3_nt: TGTGCCAGCAGTGAAGCGCTAACGAGCGACCTGACCTACGAGCAGTACTTC
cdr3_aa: CASSEALTSDLTYEQYF

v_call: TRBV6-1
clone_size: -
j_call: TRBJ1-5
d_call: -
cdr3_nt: TGTGCCAGCAGTGAGTCCCTTAACATCAGGAATCAGCCCCAGCATTTT
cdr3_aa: CASSESLNIRNQPQHF

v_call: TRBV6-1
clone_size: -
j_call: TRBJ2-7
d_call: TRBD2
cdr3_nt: TGTGCCAGCACTAGTTCGGGCGGGGGCTACGAGCAGTACTTC
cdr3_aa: CASTSSGGGYEQYF

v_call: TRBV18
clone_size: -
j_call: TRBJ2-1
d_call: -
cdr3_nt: TGTGCCAGCTCCCCGGGTCGGGGTATCAATGAGCAGTTCTTC
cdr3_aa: CASSPGRGINEQFF

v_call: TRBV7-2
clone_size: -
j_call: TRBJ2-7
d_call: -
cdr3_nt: TGTGCCAGCAGCTTATATAAGGGAGCGCGCGAGCAGTACTTC
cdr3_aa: CASSLYKGAREQYF

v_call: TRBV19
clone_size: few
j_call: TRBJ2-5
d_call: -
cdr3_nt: TGTGCCAGTAGTATTGGGGCGAGGGAAGGGGAGACCCAGTACTTC
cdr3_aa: CASSIGAREGETQYF

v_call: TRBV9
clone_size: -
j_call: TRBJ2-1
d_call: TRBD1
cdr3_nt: TGTGCCAGCAGCCCCCGGGGGTGGCAGGGGGCAAGGAATGAGCAGTTCTTC
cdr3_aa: CASSPRGWQGARNEQFF

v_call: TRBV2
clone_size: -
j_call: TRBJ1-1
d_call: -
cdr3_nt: TGTGCCAGCAGTGATGGGTCGAACACTGAAGCTTTCTTT
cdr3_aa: CASSDGSNTEAFF

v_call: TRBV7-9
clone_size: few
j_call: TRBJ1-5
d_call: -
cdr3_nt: TGTGCCAGCAGCTTAGGTCCCGGGGGCAATCAGCCCCAGCATTTT
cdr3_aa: CASSLGPGGNQPQHF

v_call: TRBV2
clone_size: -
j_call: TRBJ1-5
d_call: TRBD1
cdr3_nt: TGTGCCAGCAGGGCCGGGGACAGCAATAGCAATCAGCCCCAGCATTTT
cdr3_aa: CASRAGDSNSNQPQHF

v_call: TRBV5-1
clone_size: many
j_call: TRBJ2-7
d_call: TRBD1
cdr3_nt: TGCGCCAGCAGCTTGGCCGGAGTGGGACAGCTCCCCTTCGAGCAGTACTTC
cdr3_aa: CASSLAGVGQLPFEQYF

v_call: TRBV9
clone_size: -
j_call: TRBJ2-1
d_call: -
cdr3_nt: TGTGCCAGCAGCGTAGCTACTCGGGATGAGCAGTTCTTC
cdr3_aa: CASSVATRDEQFF

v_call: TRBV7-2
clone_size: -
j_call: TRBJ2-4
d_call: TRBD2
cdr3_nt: TGTGCCAGCACCCCGCGGGGGGGCGGGAACATTCAGTACTTC
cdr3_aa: CASTPRGGGNIQYF

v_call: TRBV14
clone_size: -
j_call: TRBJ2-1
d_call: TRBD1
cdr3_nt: TGTGCCAGCAGCAACAGGGGAAGCGGTGAGCAGTTCTTC
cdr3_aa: CASSNRGSGEQFF

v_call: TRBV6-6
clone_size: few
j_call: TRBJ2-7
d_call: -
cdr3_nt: TGTGCCAGCAGTTACGGGGGGGCGGGGGAGCAGTACTTC
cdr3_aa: CASSYGGAGEQYF

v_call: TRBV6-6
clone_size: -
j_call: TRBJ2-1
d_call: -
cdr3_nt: TGTGCCAGCAGTTACGGGGGAAACTACAATGAGCAGTTCTTC
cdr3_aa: CASSYGGNYNEQFF

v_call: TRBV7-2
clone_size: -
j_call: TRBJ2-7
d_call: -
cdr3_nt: TGTGCCAGCAGCTTAGAGGGAGTGGGGGAACCGTACTTC
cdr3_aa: CASSLEGVGEPYF

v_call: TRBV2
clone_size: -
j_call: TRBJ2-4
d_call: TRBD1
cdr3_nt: TGTGCCAGCGGGGGACAGGGGAAAAACATTCAGTACTTC
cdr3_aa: CASGGQGKNIQYF

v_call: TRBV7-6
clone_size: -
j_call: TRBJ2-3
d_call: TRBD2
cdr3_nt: TGTGCCAGCAGCTTAGTCGGGGGGGATCACCTTCCGGATACGCAGTATTTT
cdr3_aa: CASSLVGGDHLPDTQYF

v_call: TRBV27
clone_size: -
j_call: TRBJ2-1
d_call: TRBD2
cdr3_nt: TGTGCCAGCAGTTTCGGGAGGGGGGAGTTCTTC
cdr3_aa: CASSFGRGEFF

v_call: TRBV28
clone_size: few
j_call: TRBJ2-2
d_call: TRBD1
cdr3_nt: TGTGCCAGCAGTTTATCCGGGACAGGCCTCACCGGGGAGCTGTTTTTT
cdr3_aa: CASSLSGTGLTGELFF

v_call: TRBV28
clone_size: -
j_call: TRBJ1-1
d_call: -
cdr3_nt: TGTGCCAGCAGTTTTTGGCCTGAAGCTTTCTTT
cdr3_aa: CASSFWPEAFF

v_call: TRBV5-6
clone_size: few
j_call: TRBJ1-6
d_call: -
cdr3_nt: TGTGCCAGCAGCTTGAAGCGGCGGGGGGATCCAAAAAATTCACCCCTCCACTTT
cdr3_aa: CASSLKRRGDPKNSPLHF

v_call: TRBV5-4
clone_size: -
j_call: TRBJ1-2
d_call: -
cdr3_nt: TGTGCCAGCAGCTACGGACAGTCCCTTAACTATGGCTACACCTTC
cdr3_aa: CASSYGQSLNYGYTF

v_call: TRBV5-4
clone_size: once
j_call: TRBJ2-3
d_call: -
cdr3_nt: TGTGCCAGCAGTCCAGGCCGCTCGGGTGATACGCAGTATTTT
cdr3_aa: CASSPGRSGDTQYF

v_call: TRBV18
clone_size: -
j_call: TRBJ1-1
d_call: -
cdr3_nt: TGTGCCAGCTCACCGGAGGAGGCTGAAGCTTTCTTT
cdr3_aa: CASSPEEAEAFF

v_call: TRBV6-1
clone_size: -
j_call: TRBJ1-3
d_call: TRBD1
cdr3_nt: TGTGCCAGCAGTGGCTACGACAGGGCTGGAAACACCATATATTTT
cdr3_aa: CASSGYDRAGNTIYF

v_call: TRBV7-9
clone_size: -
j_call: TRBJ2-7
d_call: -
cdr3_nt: TGTGCCAGCAGCTTAGGAGGCCACTACGAGCAGTACTTC
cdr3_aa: CASSLGGHYEQYF

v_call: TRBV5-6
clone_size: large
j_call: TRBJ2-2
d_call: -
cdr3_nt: TGTGCCAGCAGCTTGCTTACAGGATCCGGGGAGCTGTTTTTT
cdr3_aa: CASSLLTGSGELFF

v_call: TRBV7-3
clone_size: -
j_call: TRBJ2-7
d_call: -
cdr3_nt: TGTGCCAGCAACGAGATGGGCAGGGTCTACGAGCAGTACTTC
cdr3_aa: CASNEMGRVYEQYF

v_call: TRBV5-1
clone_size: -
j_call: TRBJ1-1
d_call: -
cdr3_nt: TGCGCCAGCACCCTTGGGGCTCCGTTGGGGACTGAAGCTTTCTTT
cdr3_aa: CASTLGAPLGTEAFF

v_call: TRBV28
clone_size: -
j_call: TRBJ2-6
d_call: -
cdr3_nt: TGTGCCAGCAGTTCCGGACAGCTCTCTGGGGCCAACGTCCTGACTTTC
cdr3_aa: CASSSGQLSGANVLTF

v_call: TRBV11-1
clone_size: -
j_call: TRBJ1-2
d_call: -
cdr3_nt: TGTGCCAGCAGCTTAGGTCGTCTCCGCACTAACTATGGCTACACCTTC
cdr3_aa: CASSLGRLRTNYGYTF

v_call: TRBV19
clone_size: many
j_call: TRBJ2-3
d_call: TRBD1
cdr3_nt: TGTGCCAGTCAACAGGGACAGGCGCAGTATTTT
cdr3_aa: CASQQGQAQYF

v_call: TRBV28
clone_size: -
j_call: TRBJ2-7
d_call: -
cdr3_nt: TGTGCCAGCAGTTTATCCCCACGGGCTCCCGAGCAGTACTTC
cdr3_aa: CASSLSPRAPEQYF

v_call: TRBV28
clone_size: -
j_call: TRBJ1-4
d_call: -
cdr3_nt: TGTGCCAGCAGTTCCGCCGAACGGGCTAATGAAAAACTGTTTTTT
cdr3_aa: CASSSAERANEKLFF

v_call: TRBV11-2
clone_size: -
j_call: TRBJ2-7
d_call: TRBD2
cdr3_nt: TGTGCCAGCATTGGGCTAGCGGGGGCGCGGGGTAGGGAGCAGTACTTC
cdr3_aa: CASIGLAGARGREQYF

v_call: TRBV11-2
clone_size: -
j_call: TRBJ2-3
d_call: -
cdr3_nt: TGTGCCAGCAGCGGCTACTTCACAGGGTACACAGATACGCAGTATTTT
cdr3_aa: CASSGYFTGYTDTQYF

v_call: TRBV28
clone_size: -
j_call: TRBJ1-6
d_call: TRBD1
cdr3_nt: TGTGCCAGCAGTCCACAGGAGGGGGCGGGCCTCGGCTCCTATAATTCACCCCTCCACTTT
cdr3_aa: CASSPQEGAGLGSYNSPLHF

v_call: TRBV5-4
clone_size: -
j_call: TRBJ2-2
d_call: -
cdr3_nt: TGTGCCAGCAGCTTTGCCTTAGGGCAGGGGATGTCCGGGGAGCTGTTTTTT
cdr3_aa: CASSFALGQGMSGELFF

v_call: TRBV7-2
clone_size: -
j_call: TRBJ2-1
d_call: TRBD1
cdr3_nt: TGTGCCAGCAGCCTCTATCCGCCGGGACAGGGGGCCTTAAATGAGCAGTTCTTC
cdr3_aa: CASSLYPPGQGALNEQFF

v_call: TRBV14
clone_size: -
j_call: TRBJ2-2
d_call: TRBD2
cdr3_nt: TGTGCCAGCAGCCGGACTAGCGGTCGCACCGGGGAGCTGTTTTTT
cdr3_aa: CASSRTSGRTGELFF